The 32 T cell receptor beta chains listed next were all sequenced from one sample in a study of blood T cell repertoires in COVID-19. Assay: immunoSEQ multiplex PCR; the TCRdb copy retains only in-frame clones and omits some. The sample has about 250,000 clones, roughly 84% seen once; the top ten hold 0.85% to 0.9%. The material sequenced was peripheral blood. The receptors originated from a human donor with COVID-19, enrolled during active disease. The donor label of this sample is uncertain.

The chain employs TRBV6-1 and TRBJ1-6, with 7 bases matching TRBD1. The CDR3 sequence is 14 residues long. Trimming cost V 7 bases and J 8 bases; bases outside gene matches: 8. Germline V lookup: CDR1 MNHNS, CDR2 SASEGT. The CDR3 loop reads CASIGDSVYSPLHF. CDR3 sequence (DNA): TGTGCCAGCATAGGGGACAGCGTTTATTCACCCCTCCACTTT.

The V gene is TRBV5-4, the J gene TRBJ2-7; 7 bases are a match to TRBD2. Trimming took 0 bases from V and 0 from J; bases not matched to a gene: 6. The V gene's germline CDR1 is SGHNT and CDR2 YYREEE (reference sequence). This CDR3 region has 16 residues. CDR3 protein: CASSLVPGGSSYEQYF. The CDR3 DNA is TGTGCCAGCAGCTTGGTACCGGGAGGCTCCTCCTACGAGCAGTACTTC.

The chain couples TRBV19 to TRBJ1-5, with D tentatively TRBD1 (6 bases). The V gene's germline CDR1 is LNHDA and CDR2 SQIVND (reference sequence). Trimming stripped 7 bases from V and 6 bases from J, with 19 bases between. This CDR3 comprises 15 residues. The CDR3 DNA sequence: TGTGCCAGTACCCAACAAACAGGGAGCGGTCAGCCCCAGCATTTT. It yields the protein CASTQQTGSGQPQHF.

The rearrangement uses TRBV27 and TRBJ1-2; 9 nucleotides match TRBD1. V trimming: 8 bases; J trimming: 4 bases; junction bases outside the gene matches: 5. Germline V gene sequence: CDR1 MNHEY, CDR2 SMNVEV (reference sequence). The CDR3 covers 13 residues. CDR3 nucleotide sequence: TGTGCCAGCTCAAACAGGGGGCTCTATGGCTACACCTTC. This encodes CASSNRGLYGYTF.

The CDR3 DNA reads as TGTGCCAGTAGTGGACAGGGGTCGGGTGGCTATGGCTACACCTTC. Its translation: CASSGQGSGGYGYTF. The V call is TRBV19, the J call TRBJ1-2, with 9 nucleotides matching TRBD1. The CDR3 loop spans 15 amino acids. CDR1 and CDR2 (germline): LNHDA, SQIVND (reference sequence). The V segment lost 5 bases and the J segment 4 bases; nucleotides outside the gene matches: 8.

This chain links TRBV19 with TRBJ1-1, with D possibly being TRBD1 (6 bases). In germline, CDR1 is LNHDA, CDR2 SQIVND (reference sequence). This CDR3 spans 14 amino acids. The germline V and J ends were trimmed by 3 bases and 4 bases, with 12 bases remaining between them. The CDR3 coding sequence is TGTGCCAGTAGTATGGCCAGGGGCAGCACTGAAGCTTTCTTT. It is translated as CASSMARGSTEAFF. The entire variable domain, with the rest obtained from reference TRBV19 and TRBJ1-1, is as follows: DGGITQSPKYLFRKEGQNVTLSCEQNLNHDAMYWYRQDPGQGLRLIYYSQIVNDFQKGDIAEGYSVSREKKESFPLTVTSAQKNPTAFYLCASSMARGSTEAFFGQGTRLTVV.

The chain has TRBV7-9 and TRBJ2-1; TRBD1 aligns across 9 bases. CDR3 length: 17 residues. Germline loops: CDR1 SEHNR, CDR2 FQNEAQ (reference sequence). J gave up 7 bases and V 5 bases, and 15 bases lay outside the gene matches. This chain's CDR3 is CASSTLVSGQGFNEQFF. The DNA for the CDR3 is TGTGCCAGCAGCACTTTAGTTTCCGGACAGGGGTTTAATGAGCAGTTCTTC.

The genes are TRBV6-5 and TRBJ2-7, with 7 bases fitting TRBD2. With V trimmed by 7 bases and J by 0 bases, 9 bases remained unmatched. Germline CDR1 is MNHEY and CDR2 is SVGAGI. There are 15 residues in the CDR3. The CDR3 DNA sequence: TGTGCCAGCATCCCATCAGCGGGGTTCTCCTACGAGCAGTACTTC. This codes for CASIPSAGFSYEQYF.

This clone was counted once. V and J are TRBV29-1 and TRBJ2-5; the match to TRBD2 covers 9 bases. Trimming at V came to 0 bases and at J to 0 bases, leaving 5 bases not matched to a gene. Germline assignment: CDR1 SQVTM and CDR2 ANQGSEA. The CDR3 is made up of 16 amino acids. As DNA, the CDR3 is TGCAGCGTTGAAGACAGAAGCGGGAGGTACCAAGAGACCCAGTACTTC. Its translation is CSVEDRSGRYQETQYF.

The J gene is TRBJ1-5, the V gene TRBV11-2, with D unclear. The V end was cut by 5 bases, the J end by 4 bases, with 9 bases between. The germline CDR1 and CDR2 sequences are SGHAT and FQNNGV. The CDR3 totals 13 residues. The CDR3, as DNA: TGTGCCAGCAGCCCCCGCGGTAATCAGCCCCAGCATTTT. It codes for CASSPRGNQPQHF.

The chain is built from TRBV2 and TRBJ2-7; D uncertain. Germline V CDR1 and CDR2: SNHLY, FYNNEI. V was trimmed by 4 bases and J by 0 bases, leaving 10 bases between them. This CDR3 region has 14 residues. The CDR3 sequence: CASSGLLNSYEQYF. The CDR3 DNA reads TGTGCCAGCAGTGGATTACTGAACTCCTACGAGCAGTACTTC.

The chain joins TRBV7-2 to TRBJ2-7; tentative D call: TRBD2 (5 bases). The V gene lost 6 bases and the J gene lost 7 bases, with 16 bases spanning the gap. CDR1 and CDR2 from the germline V gene are SGHTA and FQGNSA. The CDR3 spans 13 residues. In DNA form, the CDR3 reads TGTGCCAGCAGTCAACAAGGCGGGTGGGAGCAGTACTTC. Its translation: CASSQQGGWEQYF.

This chain uses TRBV5-4 with TRBJ2-3; 8 bases line up with TRBD2. Germline lookup yields CDR1 SGHNT and CDR2 YYREEE (reference sequence). The CDR3 length is 17 residues. Trimming at V came to 4 bases and at J to 6 bases, leaving 16 bases not matched to a gene. In nucleotides, the CDR3 is TGTGCCAGCAGCGGGCCCCTAGCGGGCCCTCACAAGGATACGCAGTATTTT. It is translated as CASSGPLAGPHKDTQYF.

The chain uses TRBV18 and TRBJ1-4; 8 nucleotides align to TRBD1. Germline V CDR1 and CDR2: KGHSH, LQKENI. The CDR3 is made up of 12 amino acids. V dropped 2 bases and J dropped 15; count of bases not matched to a gene: 5. The CDR3 is CASSPDRGDVFF. The DNA for the CDR3 is TGTGCCAGCTCACCAGACAGGGGAGATGTGTTTTTT. The complete variable domain, with remaining parts taken from reference TRBV18 and TRBJ1-4, reads NAGVMQNPRHLVRRRGQEARLRCSPMKGHSHVYWYRQLPEEGLKFMVYLQKENIIDESGMPKERFSAEFPKEGPSILRIQQVVRGDSAAYFCASSPDRGDVFFGSGTQLSVL.

The chain uses TRBV28 and TRBJ1-2; 8 positions match TRBD1. The CDR3 covers 14 residues. Looked up from germline, CDR1 is MDHEN and CDR2 is SYDVKM. Trimming at V came to 6 bases and at J to 9 bases, leaving 12 bases not matched to a gene. The CDR3 spells CASRYSGQAGSYTF. The CDR3 bases are TGTGCCAGCAGGTATTCGGGACAGGCGGGGAGCTACACCTTC.

This sequence joins TRBV5-6 and TRBJ2-2; 7 positions agree with TRBD1. CDR1 and CDR2 (germline): SGHDT, YYEEEE. The V gene end was trimmed by 4 bases and the J gene end by 1 base; junction bases not matched to a gene: 4. The CDR3 spans 15 residues. The CDR3 coding sequence is TGTGCCAGCAGCAGGCAGGGGGTGAACACCGGGGAGCTGTTTTTT. This codes for CASSRQGVNTGELFF.

The genes are TRBV18 and TRBJ1-1, with no clear D. The CDR3 extends over 14 amino acids. CDR1 and CDR2 (germline): KGHSH, LQKENI. The V end was cut by 4 bases, the J end by 5 bases, with 14 bases between. The CDR3 DNA is TGTGCCAGCTCACGAAACGAGGGAGGGACTGAAGCTTTCTTT. This encodes CASSRNEGGTEAFF. Full variable domain (remainder filled in from reference TRBV18 and TRBJ1-1): NAGVMQNPRHLVRRRGQEARLRCSPMKGHSHVYWYRQLPEEGLKFMVYLQKENIIDESGMPKERFSAEFPKEGPSILRIQQVVRGDSAAYFCASSRNEGGTEAFFGQGTRLTVV.

The chain combines TRBV2 with TRBJ1-2; 8 bases are a match to TRBD1. The CDR3 loop spans 13 amino acids. V dropped 8 bases and J dropped 4; count of bases not matched to a gene: 6. Per the germline V gene, CDR1 is SNHLY and CDR2 is FYNNEI. This CDR3 is CASASDRGYGYTF. CDR3 nucleotide sequence: TGTGCCAGCGCCTCAGACAGGGGCTATGGCTACACCTTC.

This chain uses TRBV28 with TRBJ1-4; D is unresolved. Germline CDR1 MDHEN, CDR2 SYDVKM. Trimming left V 5 bases short and J 0 bases short, with 16 bases between. CDR3 length: 17 amino acids. The CDR3 DNA reads as TGTGCCAGCAGTCTCCCTACCAACGGTGCAACTAATGAAAAACTGTTTTTT. Protein: CASSLPTNGATNEKLFF.

In its sample, this clone was seen a few times. The V and J genes are TRBV5-1 and TRBJ2-2, with D possibly being TRBD1 (5 bases). This CDR3 region has 17 residues. The V gene's germline CDR1 is SGHRS and CDR2 YFSETQ. V gave up 3 bases and J gave up 2 bases, with 17 bases separating them. CDR3 sequence: CASSSPWPDSNTGELFF. The DNA for the CDR3 is TGCGCCAGCAGCTCGCCTTGGCCCGACAGTAACACCGGGGAGCTGTTTTTT.

The table lists this clone with a count of one. Additional DNA sequences in this sample encode the identical CDR3. The gene calls are TRBV5-1 and TRBJ1-1, with TRBD1 matching 7 bases. The CDR3 spans 14 residues. Losses at the gene ends were 0 bases for V and 3 bases for J; bases not matched to a gene: 2. Germline-derived CDR1 and CDR2 are SGHRS and YFSETQ. The CDR3 region has the DNA TGCGCCAGCAGCTTGGAGGGGGCAGACACTGAAGCTTTCTTT. The encoded protein is CASSLEGADTEAFF.

This clone was seen a single time. The V call is TRBV29-1, the J call TRBJ1-1, with 11 nucleotides matching TRBD1. The CDR3 has 12 amino acids. Germline V gene lookup returns CDR1 SQVTM and CDR2 ANQGSEA. V shed 8 bases, J shed 5 bases, and the junction held 4 bases outside the gene matches. The CDR3 nucleotides are TGCAGCCCGGACAGGGGGCCAACTGAAGCTTTCTTT. It is translated as CSPDRGPTEAFF.

The genes are TRBV28 and TRBJ1-5; D is perhaps TRBD1 (6 bases). This CDR3 is built from 15 residues. The germline V gene encodes CDR1 MDHEN and CDR2 SYDVKM. Trimming left V 10 bases short and J 3 bases short, with 19 bases between. The CDR3 nucleotides read TGTGCCACTTCGCTAACAGGGTGGTCCAATCAGCCCCAGCATTTT. It translates to CATSLTGWSNQPQHF. The full variable domain, with the rest looked up from reference TRBV28 and TRBJ1-5, is DVKVTQSSRYLVKRTGEKVFLECVQDMDHENMFWYRQDPGLGLRLIYFSYDVKMKEKGDIPEGYSVSREKKERFSLILESASTNQTSMYLCATSLTGWSNQPQHFGDGTRLSIL.

The chain is built from TRBV7-8 and TRBJ1-6, with D possibly matching TRBD1 (5 bases). Deletions cut 5 bases from V and 5 bases from J, with 19 bases between. CDR3 length equals 17 residues. CDR1 and CDR2 (germline): SGHVS, FQNEAQ. This CDR3 is CASSHAGGGFDNSPLHF. The CDR3 DNA reads TGTGCCAGCAGCCATGCCGGCGGGGGGTTTGATAATTCACCCCTCCACTTT.

The sample holds a few counts of this clone. The chain employs TRBV3-1 (or the pseudogene TRBV3-2) and TRBJ1-1, with D perhaps matching TRBD1 (5 bases). The CDR3 sequence is 15 residues long. The V end was cut by 3 bases, the J end by 4 bases, with 15 bases between. Germline V gene sequence: CDR1 LGHDT, CDR2 YNNKEL (reference sequence). The CDR3 coding sequence is TGTGCCAGCAGCCAGACGAGAGACAGAGGCACTGAAGCTTTCTTT. It encodes CASSQTRDRGTEAFF.

Many counts were recorded for this clone. The chain links TRBV4-1 to TRBJ1-2; tentative D call: TRBD1 (6 bases). The germline CDR1 and CDR2 sequences are MGHRA and YSYEKL. The CDR3 is made up of 16 amino acids. Trimming removed 4 bases from V and 4 bases from J, with 19 bases in between. CDR3 sequence: CASSRGRQARFYGYTF. CDR3 coding DNA: TGCGCCAGCAGCCGAGGAAGACAGGCGAGATTCTATGGCTACACCTTC.

CDR3 in amino acids: CASSESPDSPLHF. The CDR3 region has the DNA TGTGCCAGCAGTGAATCCCCAGATTCACCCCTCCACTTT. J is TRBJ1-6 and V is TRBV25-1; D gene ambiguous. The ends were cut back, 1 base at V and 8 bases at J, with 6 bases in the middle. This CDR3 has 13 residues. Germline V CDR1 and CDR2: MGHDK, SYGVNS.

This rearrangement joins TRBV5-4 to TRBJ1-1; TRBD1 might be the D (6 bases). There are 14 residues in the CDR3. Trimming took 3 bases from V and 0 from J, leaving 9 bases between them. Germline V gene data show CDR1 as SGHNT and CDR2 as YYREEE (reference sequence). CDR3 in amino acids: CASSWGHMNTEAFF. In DNA form, the CDR3 reads TGTGCCAGCAGCTGGGGACATATGAACACTGAAGCTTTCTTT.

The V gene is TRBV3-1 (or the pseudogene TRBV3-2), the J gene TRBJ2-7; D not certain. The CDR3 runs 13 residues. Deletions cut 2 bases from V and 2 bases from J, with 7 bases between. Looked up from germline, CDR1 is LGHDT and CDR2 is YNNKEL (reference sequence). The CDR3 sequence is CASSQRLAYEQYF. The CDR3, as DNA: TGTGCCAGCAGCCAAAGGCTAGCCTACGAGCAGTACTTC.

The gene calls are TRBV18 and TRBJ1-2; 7 bases line up with TRBD1. The CDR3 loop spans 14 amino acids. Per germline, CDR1 KGHSH and CDR2 LQKENI. With 3 bases clipped from V and 6 bases from J, the junction kept 7 bases outside the gene matches. CDR3 sequence (DNA): TGTGCCAGCTCACCCACCGACAGGGAGAATGGCTACACCTTC. Protein sequence: CASSPTDRENGYTF. Full variable domain (outside the CDR3, taken from reference TRBV18 and TRBJ1-2): NAGVMQNPRHLVRRRGQEARLRCSPMKGHSHVYWYRQLPEEGLKFMVYLQKENIIDESGMPKERFSAEFPKEGPSILRIQQVVRGDSAAYFCASSPTDRENGYTFGSGTRLTVV.

This chain connects TRBV5-6 to TRBJ1-1; the match to TRBD1 covers 9 bases. V lost 0 bases, J lost 4 bases, and 1 base stayed unmatched. Germline-derived CDR1 and CDR2 are SGHDT and YYEEEE. The CDR3 is made up of 14 amino acids. This chain's CDR3 is CASSLAQGATEAFF. Written as DNA, the CDR3 is TGTGCCAGCAGCTTGGCACAGGGGGCCACTGAAGCTTTCTTT.

J is TRBJ2-3 and V is TRBV11-3; D is undetermined. The V end was cut by 2 bases, the J end by 6 bases, with 6 bases between. This CDR3 is 12 amino acids long. Germline-derived CDR1 and CDR2 are SGHNT and YENEEA. The CDR3 DNA reads as TGTGCCAGCAGCTTACAGTCCGATACGCAGTATTTT. It is translated as CASSLQSDTQYF.